This passage covers 24 T cell receptor beta chains from one sample sequenced in a study of human T cells and chemical hapten exposure. TCRdb fed the RACE reads into MiXCR, producing one record per CDR3 protein. Among about 40,000 distinct CDR3 sequences listed, around 10% were seen once. This sample's time point: patch test 2, 6 weeks after DPC sensitization. The treatment is: therapeutic diphenylcyclopropenone sensitization with weekly scalp DPC. Material: whole blood, obtained in connection with sensitization to the hapten diphenylcyclopropenone (DPC). Receptor source: a woman aged 40 to 49 with alopecia areata. Some clones in this sample may be carry-over from other donors' samples.

This clonotype was picked up many times. Relative to the germline gene, one junction end is altered; a read error may explain this. The V and J genes are TRBV6-5 and TRBJ2-7, with 10 bases aligning to TRBD2. The germline V gene encodes CDR1 MNHEY and CDR2 SVGAGI. CDR3 length: 13 amino acids. CDR3 sequence (DNA): TGTGCCAGCAGTTACTCTCCACTAGCGGGGAAGATGTTC. Encoded protein: CASSYSPLAGKMF.

The sample holds many counts of this clonotype. The J gene is TRBJ2-2, the V gene TRBV5-1, with D hard to call. The CDR3 consists of 13 residues. Germline-derived CDR1 and CDR2 are SGHRS and YFSETQ. V dropped 0 bases and J dropped 6 bases, with 6 bases sitting between them. The CDR3 DNA follows: TGCGCCAGCAGCTTGGTGTTCGCCGGGGAGCTGTTTTTT. Amino acids: CASSLVFAGELFF. Full variable domain (outside the CDR3, taken from reference TRBV5-1 and TRBJ2-2): KAGVTQTPRYLIKTRGQQVTLSCSPISGHRSVSWYQQTPGQGLQFLFEYFSETQRNKGNFPGRFSGRQFSNSRSEMNVSTLELGDSALYLCASSLVFAGELFFGEGSRLTVL.

This clonotype was seen repeatedly, ten times or more. This chain connects TRBV2 to TRBJ2-2, with a tentative D call TRBD2 (6 bases). This CDR3 comprises 13 residues. Germline V CDR1 and CDR2: SNHLY, FYNNEI. Trimming shortened V by 7 bases and J by 4 bases, and 10 bases separated the two germline ends. CDR3 nucleotides: TGTGCCAGCATCAAGCGGGCCACCGGGGAGCTGTTTTTT. It specifies CASIKRATGELFF.

This clonotype was counted at least ten times. The chain uses TRBV3-1 and TRBJ1-6, with 8 bases matching TRBD1. Unmatched junction bases numbered 1, after V lost 2 bases and J lost 7 bases. This CDR3 is built from 14 residues. Per the germline V gene, CDR1 is LGHDT and CDR2 is YNNKEL (reference sequence). This chain's CDR3 is CASSQTGGNSPLHF. CDR3 in DNA: TGTGCCAGCAGCCAAACAGGGGGGAATTCACCCCTCCACTTT. The full variable domain, with the rest looked up from reference TRBV3-1 and TRBJ1-6, is DTAVSQTPKYLVTQMGNDKSIKCEQNLGHDTMYWYKQDSKKFLKIMFSYNNKELIINETVPNRFSPKSPDKAHLNLHINSLELGDSAVYFCASSQTGGNSPLHFGNGTRLTVT.

The table lists this clonotype with many counts. The J gene is TRBJ2-4, the V gene TRBV29-1; no definite D call. CDR1 and CDR2 from the germline V gene are SQVTM and ANQGSEA. This CDR3 region has 11 residues. The ends were cut back, 2 bases at V and 6 bases at J, with 5 bases in the middle. CDR3 protein: CSVELRNIQYF. The CDR3, as DNA: TGCAGCGTTGAACTAAGAAACATTCAGTACTTC.

The rearrangement uses TRBV9 and TRBJ1-6; 7 bases are shared with TRBD1. The CDR3 sequence is 17 residues long. Germline CDR1 and CDR2: SGDLS and YYNGEE. V shed 4 bases, J shed 0 bases, and the junction held 7 bases outside the gene matches. CDR3 sequence (DNA): TGTGCCAGCAGCCTAGGGACAGCCAACTCCTATAATTCACCCCTCCACTTT. Translated, it gives CASSLGTANSYNSPLHF.

The chain has TRBV20-1 and TRBJ2-7; no firm D call. With 1 base removed from V and 0 bases from J, the gap between germline ends came to 7 bases. The CDR3 has 13 amino acids. The germline V gene has CDR1 DFQATT and CDR2 SNEGSKA (reference sequence). The CDR3 DNA follows: TGCAGTGCTAGAGGGCCTGGCTCCTACGAGCAGTACTTC. It specifies CSARGPGSYEQYF.

The table lists this clonotype with a few counts. The junction and the germline gene differ at one end; a read error may be behind it. The V call is TRBV7-2, the J call TRBJ2-3; D unclear. CDR1 and CDR2 from the germline V gene are SGHTA and FQGNSA. The CDR3 runs to 12 residues. The CDR3 is CVSSLGRDTQYF. Here the CDR3 DNA reads TGTGTCAGCAGCTTAGGAAGGGATACGCAGTATTTT.

This clonotype has ten or more counts. This chain joins TRBV7-2 and TRBJ1-2; 11 nucleotides line up with TRBD1. V gave up 5 bases and J gave up 5 bases; unmatched junction bases: 7. Looked up from germline, CDR1 is SGHTA and CDR2 is FQGNSA. The CDR3 extends over 15 amino acids. The CDR3 is CASSRTGGARYGYTF. The CDR3 DNA is TGTGCCAGCAGCCGGACAGGGGGCGCCCGGTATGGCTACACCTTC.

This clonotype was counted ten times or more. The genes are TRBV7-2 and TRBJ2-3; 9 bases fit TRBD2. This CDR3 comprises 17 residues. Germline trimming cut 5 bases from V and 2 bases from J; bases unmatched to any gene: 11. Germline CDR1 SGHTA, CDR2 FQGNSA. The DNA of the CDR3 is TGTGCCAGCAGCCCGGGTTGGCTAGCGGGGATCACAGATACGCAGTATTTT. It specifies CASSPGWLAGITDTQYF. Looking up the rest from reference TRBV7-2 and TRBJ2-3 gives the full variable domain: GAGVSQSPSNKVTEKGKDVELRCDPISGHTALYWYRQSLGQGLEFLIYFQGNSAPDKSGLPSDRFSAERTGGSVSTLTIQRTQQEDSAVYLCASSPGWLAGITDTQYFGPGTRLTVL.

This clonotype was counted at least ten times. The V and J genes are TRBV5-1 and TRBJ2-7; 7 bases fit TRBD1. In germline, CDR1 is SGHRS, CDR2 YFSETQ. The trim removed 0 bases at V and 3 bases at J, leaving 3 bases unmatched. This CDR3 region has 14 residues. The CDR3 sequence is CASSLAGQDYEQYF. The CDR3 nucleotides are TGCGCCAGCAGCTTGGCAGGACAGGACTACGAGCAGTACTTC.

This clonotype has ten or more counts. The chain is built from TRBV3-1 and TRBJ1-3; tentative D call: TRBD1 (5 bases). V lost 2 bases to trimming and J lost 7 bases, with 15 bases between them. This CDR3 region has 15 residues. The germline V gene encodes CDR1 LGHDT and CDR2 YNNKEL (reference sequence). The CDR3 bases are TGTGCCAGCAGCCAATCTACAGGACGCGGGAACACCATATATTTT. Residues: CASSQSTGRGNTIYF.

This clonotype has a handful of counts. The V and J genes are TRBV28 and TRBJ1-1; 10 nucleotides align to TRBD1. The germline V gene encodes CDR1 MDHEN and CDR2 SYDVKM. This CDR3 region has 14 residues. V was clipped by 7 bases and J by 6 bases; unmatched bases: 8. The DNA for the CDR3 is TGTGCCAGCATTTCGACAGGGGGCGTTGCTGAAGCTTTCTTT. Its protein is CASISTGGVAEAFF. The full variable domain, completed using reference TRBV28 and TRBJ1-1, is DVKVTQSSRYLVKRTGEKVFLECVQDMDHENMFWYRQDPGLGLRLIYFSYDVKMKEKGDIPEGYSVSREKKERFSLILESASTNQTSMYLCASISTGGVAEAFFGQGTRLTVV.

In this sample, this clonotype turned up many times. The gene calls are TRBV12-5 and TRBJ1-1; 7 nucleotides agree with TRBD1. With V trimmed by 6 bases and J by 4 bases, 11 bases remained unmatched. Per germline, CDR1 LGHNT and CDR2 FRNRAP. The CDR3 covers 15 residues. The DNA for the CDR3 is TGTGCTAGTGGCCAATTACAGGGGATGGGCACTGAAGCTTTCTTT. Its translation: CASGQLQGMGTEAFF.

This clonotype was counted many times. V and J are TRBV2 and TRBJ2-1; 8 bases fit TRBD1. This CDR3 region has 14 residues. J gave up 3 bases and V 10 bases, and 8 bases lay outside the gene matches. CDR1 and CDR2 (germline): SNHLY, FYNNEI. The CDR3 is CATQGQVFYNEQFF. CDR3 coding DNA: TGTGCCACCCAGGGACAGGTTTTCTACAATGAGCAGTTCTTC.

In this sample, this clonotype turned up many times. The V and J genes are TRBV5-1 and TRBJ2-7; D is unclear. CDR1 is SGHRS, CDR2 YFSETQ, per germline. V was cut by 0 bases and J by 2 bases, with 9 bases left in between. The CDR3 is made up of 14 amino acids. DNA for the CDR3: TGCGCCAGCAGCTTGGTTGTGTCCCCCTACGAGCAGTACTTC. It specifies CASSLVVSPYEQYF.

This clonotype appeared many times. CDR3 loop: CASSSGTGVYGYTF. In nucleotides, the CDR3 is TGTGCCAGCAGTTCCGGGACAGGGGTCTATGGCTACACCTTC. The chain has TRBV12-3 or TRBV12-4 and TRBJ1-2; 10 nucleotides agree with TRBD1. J was trimmed by 4 bases and V by 4 bases; bases with no gene match: 3. The CDR3 contains 14 residues.

The rearrangement joins TRBV4-3 to TRBJ2-4; the match to TRBD1 covers 7 bases. V lost 2 bases, J lost 5 bases, and 0 bases stayed unmatched. Germline V lookup: CDR1 LGHNA, CDR2 YSLEER. This CDR3 has 13 amino acids. The CDR3 nucleotides are TGCGCCAGCAGCCAACAGGGGGAAAACATTCAGTACTTC. Translating gives CASSQQGENIQYF.

This clonotype was observed many times. The V and J genes are TRBV29-1 and TRBJ2-3; no clear D gene. Germline V gene data show CDR1 as SQVTM and CDR2 as ANQGSEA. This CDR3 contains 17 residues. Trimming took 0 bases from V and 2 from J, leaving 18 bases between them. The CDR3, as DNA: TGCAGCGTTGAAGATCTCGGCGGCTGGGAATACACAGATACGCAGTATTTT. Translated, it gives CSVEDLGGWEYTDTQYF.

This clonotype was observed many times. The genes are TRBV6-6 and TRBJ1-5; maybe TRBD1 (6 bases). V was shortened by 0 bases and J by 0 bases, with 21 bases between the two germline ends. From germline, CDR1 is MNHNY and CDR2 SVGAGI (reference sequence). This CDR3 is 20 amino acids long. CDR3: CASSYSSAGDLLYSNQPQHF. The CDR3 DNA reads TGTGCCAGCAGTTACTCTTCAGCAGGGGACCTCTTATATAGCAATCAGCCCCAGCATTTT.

The rearrangement uses TRBV20-1 and TRBJ1-3, with a weak D call TRBD1 (5 bases). V lost 3 bases, J lost 0 bases, and 12 bases lay in between. CDR3 length: 15 amino acids. The germline V gene has CDR1 DFQATT and CDR2 SNEGSKA (reference sequence). In DNA form, the CDR3 reads TGCAGTGCTAGTGAGGGGCCTAACTCTGGAAACACCATATATTTT. Translating it yields CSASEGPNSGNTIYF.

This clonotype occurred many times. The chain uses TRBV28 and TRBJ1-5; TRBD1 agrees at 8 bases. Trimming cost V 3 bases and J 7 bases; bases outside gene matches: 5. CDR1 is MDHEN and CDR2 is SYDVKM in the germline V gene. The CDR3 runs 14 residues. CDR3 coding DNA: TGTGCCAGCAGTTTCGCAGGGGGCGGACAGCCCCAGCATTTT. Its translation is CASSFAGGGQPQHF.

This clonotype was observed at least ten times. This sequence joins TRBV6-6 and TRBJ2-2; D is undetermined. CDR1 is MNHNY and CDR2 is SVGAGI in the germline V gene (reference sequence). There are 14 residues in the CDR3. The V gene lost 8 bases and the J gene lost 4 bases, with 14 bases spanning the gap. The CDR3 DNA reads as TGTGCCAGCCATAGCCATTCAGGCACCGGGGAGCTGTTTTTT. This encodes CASHSHSGTGELFF.

This clonotype was seen more than once but under ten times. V is TRBV4-3 and J is TRBJ2-5, with D hard to call. Germline V gives CDR1 LGHNA, CDR2 YSLEER. The V end lost 0 bases, the J end lost 3 bases, and 8 bases lay between the germline ends. This CDR3 is 14 amino acids long. The CDR3 loop reads CASSQDLAKETQYF. DNA for the CDR3: TGCGCCAGCAGCCAAGATTTAGCCAAAGAGACCCAGTACTTC.